This T cell receptor (beta chain) was profiled in a study of cytomegalovirus exposure and HLA in healthy donors. A multiplex PCR was run with 60 Vbeta primers and 13 Jbeta primers. Some clones are missing from TCRdb's copy, which holds only in-frame ones; the method was immunoSEQ multiplex PCR. The sample lists 90,000 to 120,000 clones, 76% seen once, with about 5.4% in the top ten. From germline, CDR1 is MDHEN and CDR2 SYDVKM. The ends were cut back, 3 bases at V and 0 bases at J, with 9 bases in the middle. The length of the CDR3 is 15 residues. Study results and caveats: Common viral pathogens were later found to be apparently linked to several of the most significant clusters.

A word on this clone: Its antigen is not identified.

The sample was PBMCs. The TCR sequence derives from a woman between 18 and 30 years old in good health and CMV-seropositive. This rearrangement joins TRBV28 to TRBJ1-5, with D perhaps TRBD1 (5 bases). For the CDR3, the DNA is TGTGCCAGCAGTTTCATGGGGGGTAGCAATCAGCCCCAGCATTTT. Its protein product is CASSFMGGSNQPQHF.